The 32 T cell receptor beta chains presented below share a single source sample, sequenced in a study of blood T cell repertoires in COVID-19. Assay: immunoSEQ multiplex PCR; the TCRdb copy retains only in-frame clones and omits some. This table has 150,000 or so clones, 85% to 90% appearing once. Material for sequencing was peripheral blood. The source of these receptors is a woman in her thirties or forties with acute or convalescent COVID-19.

V is TRBV7-3 and J is TRBJ2-1; D unclear. The CDR3 is 15 residues long. Germline CDR1 reads SGHTA; CDR2 reads FQGTGA. The V and J ends lost 5 bases and 3 bases respectively, with 14 bases between them. The CDR3: CASSQKMSGYNEQFF. The CDR3 nucleotides read TGTGCCAGCAGCCAGAAGATGTCGGGCTACAATGAGCAGTTCTTC.

CDR3: CASSSSRDRIQYF. The CDR3 DNA follows: TGTGCCAGCAGCTCCTCTCGGGATCGCATTCAGTACTTC. The J gene is TRBJ2-4, the V gene TRBV11-3; TRBD2 is a possible D gene (5 bases). This CDR3 comprises 13 residues. Trimming left V 4 bases short and J 9 bases short, with 13 bases between. In germline, CDR1 is SGHNT, CDR2 YENEEA.

The chain uses TRBV19 and TRBJ2-3, with a tentative D call TRBD1 (6 bases). This CDR3 contains 13 residues. Germline V gene sequence: CDR1 LNHDA, CDR2 SQIVND (reference sequence). Trimming stripped 2 bases from V and 6 bases from J, with 9 bases between. The CDR3 loop reads CASSINRADTQYF. CDR3 DNA sequence: TGTGCCAGTAGTATAAACAGGGCGGATACGCAGTATTTT.

Written as DNA, the CDR3 is TGTGCCAGCAGTCCACACTGGACAGGAGCTGTCGATGCGGATACGCAGTATTTT. Translating gives CASSPHWTGAVDADTQYF. The J gene is TRBJ2-3, the V gene TRBV28; 7 nucleotides line up with TRBD1. J was trimmed by 6 bases and V by 5 bases; bases with no gene match: 20. The CDR3 extends over 18 amino acids. Germline CDR1 and CDR2: MDHEN and SYDVKM.

As to this clone: Other DNA sequences within the sample encode an identical CDR3. V usage is TRBV29-1 and J usage is TRBJ2-1, with D uncertain. The CDR3 is 12 residues long. Germline lookup yields CDR1 SQVTM and CDR2 ANQGSEA. V gave up 4 bases and J gave up 1 base, with 5 bases separating them. In nucleotides, the CDR3 is TGCAGCGTTGCGAGTTCCTACAATGAGCAGTTCTTC. Translation: CSVASSYNEQFF.

The chain links TRBV6-1 to TRBJ1-4, with D unclear. CDR3 length equals 14 residues. CDR1 is MNHNS and CDR2 is SASEGT in the germline V gene. Trimming left V 2 bases short and J 5 bases short, with 9 bases between. The DNA for the CDR3 is TGTGCCAGCAGTGAACTTTCCTTGAATGAAAAACTGTTTTTT. Encoded protein: CASSELSLNEKLFF.

The chain couples TRBV5-1 to TRBJ1-1; tentatively, D is TRBD1 (6 bases). The germline gives CDR1 SGHRS, CDR2 YFSETQ. The CDR3 is 15 residues long. Trimming took 0 bases from V and 5 from J, leaving 14 bases between them. Here the CDR3 reads CASSLAMGASTEAFF. The CDR3 DNA follows: TGCGCCAGCAGCTTGGCCATGGGGGCGAGTACTGAAGCTTTCTTT.

This chain joins TRBV28 and TRBJ1-4; possible D gene TRBD1, 5 bases. This CDR3 comprises 13 residues. In germline, CDR1 is MDHEN, CDR2 SYDVKM. The germline V and J ends were trimmed by 1 base and 5 bases, with 5 bases remaining between them. The CDR3 nucleotides read TGTGCCAGCAGTTTATACAGGAATGAAAAACTGTTTTTT. It specifies CASSLYRNEKLFF.

This chain links TRBV7-3 with TRBJ2-1; D gene unclear. Germline CDR1 is SGHTA and CDR2 is FQGTGA. The V end was cut by 0 bases, the J end by 5 bases, with 11 bases between. The CDR3 has 15 amino acids. The CDR3 DNA sequence: TGTGCCAGCAGCTTAACGCAAATTACAAACAATGAGCAGTTCTTC. The encoded protein is CASSLTQITNNEQFF.

The chain links TRBV11-2 to TRBJ1-1; possibly TRBD1 for D (5 bases). Germline V CDR1 and CDR2: SGHAT, FQNNGV. V lost 5 bases to trimming and J lost 7 bases, with 17 bases between them. The CDR3 contains 14 residues. The CDR3 region is CASSNRKGSGEAFF. CDR3 DNA sequence: TGTGCCAGCAGCAACCGAAAGGGGTCCGGTGAAGCTTTCTTT.

This sequence joins TRBV19 and TRBJ2-1; 7 nucleotides line up with TRBD1. J gave up 1 base and V 9 bases, and 6 bases lay outside the gene matches. The CDR3 has 14 residues. Germline assignment: CDR1 LNHDA and CDR2 SQIVND (reference sequence). CDR3 residues: CASMPGQSYNEQFF. The CDR3 DNA follows: TGTGCCAGCATGCCGGGACAGTCCTACAATGAGCAGTTCTTC.

Comments on this clone: Additional DNA sequences in this sample encode the identical CDR3. The J gene is TRBJ2-2, the V gene TRBV27, with D unresolved. Trimming pared 3 bases from V and 1 base from J, leaving 9 bases between. The CDR3 has 15 residues. Germline V CDR1 and CDR2: MNHEY, SMNVEV (reference sequence). Here the CDR3 reads CASSFQTGNTGELFF. CDR3 nucleotides: TGTGCCAGCAGTTTCCAAACGGGGAACACCGGGGAGCTGTTTTTT.

This clone appeared a single time. The chain uses TRBV6-5 and TRBJ2-3; D unresolved. Germline V lookup: CDR1 MNHEY, CDR2 SVGAGI. Trimming shortened V by 5 bases and J by 0 bases, and 9 bases separated the two germline ends. The CDR3 has 14 residues. The CDR3 coding sequence is TGTGCCAGCAGTCTTAGCAGAAGCACAGATACGCAGTATTTT. It yields the protein CASSLSRSTDTQYF.

The chain recombines TRBV3-1 (or the pseudogene TRBV3-2) with TRBJ1-5; 7 positions agree with TRBD1. The CDR3 totals 16 residues. Germline CDR1 is LGHDT and CDR2 is YNNKEL (reference sequence). J was trimmed by 1 base and V by 0 bases; bases with no gene match: 3. The CDR3 nucleotides read TGTGCCAGCAGCCAAGAATCGGGACAGAGCAATCAGCCCCAGCATTTT. This translates into CASSQESGQSNQPQHF.

The chain combines TRBV4-2 with TRBJ1-2, with 8 bases identical to TRBD1. This CDR3 region has 14 residues. The V segment lost 4 bases and the J segment 6 bases; nucleotides outside the gene matches: 7. In germline, CDR1 is LGHNA, CDR2 YNFKEQ. Here the CDR3 reads CASSLSQGADGYTF. As DNA, the CDR3 is TGTGCCAGCAGCCTCAGTCAGGGGGCGGATGGCTACACCTTC.

The rearrangement uses TRBV7-2 and TRBJ1-4; D unresolved. The CDR3 consists of 16 residues. From germline, CDR1 is SGHTA and CDR2 FQGNSA. Trimming took off 4 bases at V and 1 base at J, with 13 bases between the two ends. The CDR3 protein is CASSSSGSRTNEKLFF. In DNA form, the CDR3 reads TGTGCCAGCAGCTCTAGTGGATCCCGAACTAATGAAAAACTGTTTTTT.

V is TRBV5-1 and J is TRBJ2-5, with 8 bases lining up with TRBD1. The germline V gene has CDR1 SGHRS and CDR2 YFSETQ. V shed 3 bases and J 5 bases; nucleotides not matched to a gene: 9. The CDR3 sequence is 15 residues long. DNA for the CDR3: TGCGCCAGCAGCTCCGGACAGGGAGGAGGTGAGACCCAGTACTTC. Residues: CASSSGQGGGETQYF.

Only one count was recorded for this clone. The V and J genes are TRBV28 and TRBJ1-2, with D unclear. Per germline, CDR1 MDHEN and CDR2 SYDVKM. This CDR3 region has 12 residues. V lost 3 bases to trimming and J lost 7 bases, with 9 bases between them. The CDR3, as DNA: TGTGCCAGCAGTTTTTCGGGGTTTGGCTACACCTTC. It translates to CASSFSGFGYTF.

V and J are TRBV5-6 and TRBJ1-1; unclear D gene. CDR3 size: 12 residues. Germline V CDR1 and CDR2: SGHDT, YYEEEE. Trimming took 4 bases from V and 0 from J, leaving 4 bases between them. The CDR3 spells CASSIMNTEAFF. CDR3 bases: TGTGCCAGCAGCATAATGAACACTGAAGCTTTCTTT.

This clone was seen only a few times. The CDR3 loop reads CASSLGDTSNEQFF. The CDR3 DNA follows: TGCGCCAGCAGCTTAGGTGACACCTCCAATGAGCAGTTCTTC. The chain recombines TRBV5-1 with TRBJ2-1; D gene ambiguous. Trimming stripped 2 bases from V and 6 bases from J, with 12 bases between. This CDR3 comprises 14 residues. Germline assignment: CDR1 SGHRS and CDR2 YFSETQ.

The chain carries TRBV12-5 and TRBJ2-2; no reliable D call. Germline V CDR1 and CDR2: LGHNT, FRNRAP. This CDR3 is 14 amino acids long. V lost 0 bases and J 4 bases, leaving 6 bases between the germline ends. The CDR3 sequence is CASGLVRGTGELFF. CDR3 bases: TGTGCTAGTGGTTTGGTACGAGGCACCGGGGAGCTGTTTTTT.

V gene TRBV7-9 combines with J gene TRBJ2-3; D is perhaps TRBD2 (6 bases). Trimming stripped 5 bases from V and 0 bases from J, with 9 bases between. Looked up from germline, CDR1 is SEHNR and CDR2 is FQNEAQ (reference sequence). CDR3 size: 14 residues. In DNA form, the CDR3 reads TGTGCCAGCAGCCTAACTAGCAGCACAGATACGCAGTATTTT. Its translation: CASSLTSSTDTQYF. Together with reference TRBV7-9 and TRBJ2-3, the CDR3 gives the full variable domain: DTGVSQNPRHKITKRGQNVTFRCDPISEHNRLYWYRQTLGQGPEFLTYFQNEAQLEKSRLLSDRFSAERPKGSFSTLEIQRTEQGDSAMYLCASSLTSSTDTQYFGPGTRLTVL.

The chain uses TRBV11-1 and TRBJ2-1; weak D call: TRBD2 (6 bases). CDR1 is SGHAT and CDR2 is FQDESV in the germline V gene (reference sequence). With 2 bases removed from V and 1 base from J, the gap between germline ends came to 9 bases. The CDR3 consists of 15 residues. CDR3 in DNA: TGTGCCAGCAGCTTACTAGCGCAATCCTACAATGAGCAGTTCTTC. Translating it yields CASSLLAQSYNEQFF. The full variable domain, in which reference TRBV11-1 and TRBJ2-1 provide the parts outside the CDR3, is EAEVAQSPRYKITEKSQAVAFWCDPISGHATLYWYRQILGQGPELLVQFQDESVVDDSQLPKDRFSAERLKGVDSTLKIQPAELGDSAMYLCASSLLAQSYNEQFFGPGTRLTVL.

J is TRBJ2-3 and V is TRBV27; D perhaps matches TRBD2 (6 bases). This CDR3 has 16 residues. V lost 5 bases to trimming and J lost 1 base, with 16 bases between them. Per the germline V gene, CDR1 is MNHEY and CDR2 is SMNVEV (reference sequence). The CDR3 coding sequence is TGTGCCAGCAGTCTCCCCCTGGGGGGAGGCACAGATACGCAGTATTTT. Translating it yields CASSLPLGGGTDTQYF.

The chain has TRBV7-9 and TRBJ2-1, with D perhaps matching TRBD2 (7 bases). Germline values: CDR1 SEHNR, CDR2 FQNEAQ (reference sequence). The ends were cut back, 3 bases at V and 3 bases at J, with 15 bases in the middle. CDR3 length: 16 amino acids. CDR3 sequence: CASSFNAGANYNEQFF. The CDR3 nucleotides are TGTGCCAGCAGCTTTAATGCGGGGGCGAACTACAATGAGCAGTTCTTC.

This sequence joins TRBV4-1 and TRBJ2-7; weak D call: TRBD2 (5 bases). V was cut by 0 bases and J by 3 bases, with 12 bases left in between. CDR3 length: 15 residues. CDR1 is MGHRA, CDR2 YSYEKL, per germline. The CDR3 spells CASSQDAGSFYEQYF. The CDR3 bases are TGCGCCAGCAGCCAAGACGCGGGTAGCTTCTACGAGCAGTACTTC.

The chain is built from TRBV9 and TRBJ1-6, with a possible D match to TRBD1 (6 bases). CDR3 size: 15 residues. Trimming stripped 3 bases from V and 8 bases from J, with 15 bases between. Per the germline V gene, CDR1 is SGDLS and CDR2 is YYNGEE. The CDR3 is CASSALQGRDSPLHF. The CDR3 DNA reads TGTGCCAGCAGCGCCCTACAGGGCAGGGATTCACCCCTCCACTTT. Full variable domain (outside the CDR3, taken from reference TRBV9 and TRBJ1-6): DSGVTQTPKHLITATGQRVTLRCSPRSGDLSVYWYQQSLDQGLQFLIQYYNGEERAKGNILERFSAQQFPDLHSELNLSSLELGDSALYFCASSALQGRDSPLHFGNGTRLTVT.

V gene TRBV5-1 combines with J gene TRBJ2-1; D gene uncertain. CDR3 length: 16 residues. The germline V gene has CDR1 SGHRS and CDR2 YFSETQ. With 2 bases removed from V and 0 bases from J, the gap between germline ends came to 12 bases. The chain's CDR3 is CASSFRFPSSYNEQFF. CDR3 DNA sequence: TGCGCCAGCAGCTTCCGTTTCCCTAGCTCCTACAATGAGCAGTTCTTC.

The rearrangement joins TRBV6-5 to TRBJ2-1; 8 nucleotides line up with TRBD2. The CDR3 covers 14 residues. With V trimmed by 6 bases and J by 4 bases, 5 bases remained unmatched. Germline lookup yields CDR1 MNHEY and CDR2 SVGAGI. The CDR3 is CASSLAGFYNEQFF. For the CDR3, the DNA is TGTGCCAGCAGCTTAGCGGGGTTTTACAATGAGCAGTTCTTC.

The rearrangement links TRBV30 to TRBJ1-2, with 10 bases matching TRBD1. The CDR3 has 14 residues. Germline V gives CDR1 GTSNPN, CDR2 SVGIG (reference sequence). With 0 bases clipped from V and 6 bases from J, the junction kept 4 bases outside the gene matches. The CDR3 DNA is TGTGCCTGGAGTGTAGGGGGACAGGGGAATGGCTACACCTTC. Amino acid sequence: CAWSVGGQGNGYTF.

Only one count was recorded for this clone. V is TRBV5-1 and J is TRBJ2-1; D may be TRBD2 (5 bases). Germline CDR1 reads SGHRS; CDR2 reads YFSETQ. The germline V and J ends were trimmed by 1 base and 6 bases, with 11 bases remaining between them. The CDR3 runs 14 residues. The CDR3: CASSLSPGSNEQFF. DNA of the CDR3: TGCGCCAGCAGCTTGTCCCCGGGGTCCAATGAGCAGTTCTTC.

The J gene is TRBJ1-1, the V gene TRBV6-5; D unclear. CDR3 size: 14 residues. The V end was cut by 8 bases, the J end by 0 bases, with 13 bases between. Germline CDR1 and CDR2: MNHEY and SVGAGI. The CDR3 sequence is CASAMRQLNTEAFF. The CDR3 DNA sequence: TGTGCCAGCGCGATGAGGCAGCTGAACACTGAAGCTTTCTTT.